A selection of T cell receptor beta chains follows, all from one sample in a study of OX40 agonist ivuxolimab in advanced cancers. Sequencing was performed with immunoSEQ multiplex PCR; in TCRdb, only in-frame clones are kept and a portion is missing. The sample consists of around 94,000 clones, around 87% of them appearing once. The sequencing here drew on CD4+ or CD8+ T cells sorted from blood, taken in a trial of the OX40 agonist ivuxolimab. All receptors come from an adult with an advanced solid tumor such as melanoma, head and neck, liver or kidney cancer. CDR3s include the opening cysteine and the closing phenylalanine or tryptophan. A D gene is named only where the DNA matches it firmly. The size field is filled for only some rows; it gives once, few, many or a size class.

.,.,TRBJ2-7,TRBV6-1,CASRQVAYEQYF,TGTGCCAGCAGACAGGTGGCCTACGAGCAGTACTTC
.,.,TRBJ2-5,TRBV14,CASSQPGRLETQYF,TGTGCCAGCAGCCAACCTGGACGCCTAGAGACCCAGTACTTC
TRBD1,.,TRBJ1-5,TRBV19,CASSTPGQLSNQPQHF,TGTGCCAGTAGTACACCGGGACAGCTTAGCAATCAGCCCCAGCATTTT
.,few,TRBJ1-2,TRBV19,CASYSRATLYGYTF,TGTGCCAGCTATTCACGAGCCACCCTCTATGGCTACACCTTC
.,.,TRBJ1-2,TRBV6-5,CASSLVLNYGYTF,TGTGCCAGCAGTTTAGTCCTTAACTATGGCTACACCTTC
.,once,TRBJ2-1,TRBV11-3,CASSFTSFNEQFF,TGTGCCAGCAGCTTCACTAGTTTCAATGAGCAGTTCTTC
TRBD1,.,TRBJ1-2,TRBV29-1,CSVTGQGRYTF,TGCAGCGTTACAGGACAGGGGCGCTACACCTTC
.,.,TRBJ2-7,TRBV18,CASSPEAVEQYF,TGTGCCAGCTCACCAGAAGCGGTCGAGCAGTACTTC
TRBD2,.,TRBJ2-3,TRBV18,CASSLTSGGPDTQYF,TGTGCCAGCTCCCTGACTAGCGGGGGCCCAGATACGCAGTATTTT
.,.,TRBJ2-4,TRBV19,CASSILSGTENIQYF,TGTGCCAGTAGTATTTTGTCGGGAACAGAAAACATTCAGTACTTC
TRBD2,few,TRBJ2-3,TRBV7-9,CASSLIAGGPTDTQYF,TGTGCCAGCAGCTTGATAGCGGGGGGGCCCACAGATACGCAGTATTTT
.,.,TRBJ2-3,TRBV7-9,CASSLEISTDTQYF,TGTGCCAGCAGCTTAGAAATAAGCACAGATACGCAGTATTTT
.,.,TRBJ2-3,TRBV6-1,CASIGVDTDTQYF,TGTGCCAGCATTGGAGTAGACACAGATACGCAGTATTTT
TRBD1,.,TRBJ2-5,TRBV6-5,CASSYLQGARETQYF,TGTGCCAGCAGTTATCTACAGGGGGCTCGAGAGACCCAGTACTTC
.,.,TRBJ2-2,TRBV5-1,CASSLAPPSPGELFF,TGCGCCAGCAGCTTGGCTCCCCCTAGCCCCGGGGAGCTGTTTTTT
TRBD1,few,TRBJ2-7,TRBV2,CASSPDRAISEQYF,TGTGCCAGCAGTCCGGACAGGGCTATTTCCGAGCAGTACTTC
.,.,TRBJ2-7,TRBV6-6,CASSKGDLLPYEQYF,TGTGCCAGCAGTAAGGGAGATCTGTTACCCTACGAGCAGTACTTC
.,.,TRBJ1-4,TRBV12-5,CASGQTGTTNEKLFF,TGTGCTAGTGGTCAAACAGGGACAACTAATGAAAAACTGTTTTTT
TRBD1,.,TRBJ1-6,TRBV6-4,CASSDPPQGAFSPLHF,TGTGCCAGCAGTGACCCCCCCCAGGGGGCGTTTTCACCCCTCCACTTT
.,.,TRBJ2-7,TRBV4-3,CASSQEGGQTAYEQYF,TGCGCCAGCAGCCAAGAGGGGGGACAGACCGCCTACGAGCAGTACTTC
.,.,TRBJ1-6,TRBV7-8,CASSQKQGTGYNSPLHF,TGTGCCAGCAGCCAAAAACAGGGTACAGGGTATAATTCACCCCTCCACTTT
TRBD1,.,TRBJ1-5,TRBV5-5,CASSGGTGGNQPQHF,TGTGCCAGCAGCGGAGGAACAGGGGGAAATCAGCCCCAGCATTTT
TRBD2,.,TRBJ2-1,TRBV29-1,CSVASGGYNEQFF,TGCAGCGTTGCTAGCGGGGGGTACAATGAGCAGTTCTTC
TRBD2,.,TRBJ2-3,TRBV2,CASSFKSGGATDTQYF,TGTGCCAGCAGCTTTAAGAGCGGGGGGGCAACAGATACGCAGTATTTT
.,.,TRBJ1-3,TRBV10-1,CASRGSNSGNTIYF,TGCGCCAGCAGAGGGTCCAACTCTGGAAACACCATATATTTT
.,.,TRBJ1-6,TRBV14,CASSQGRNSPLHF,TGTGCCAGCAGCCAAGGGCGGAATTCACCCCTCCACTTT
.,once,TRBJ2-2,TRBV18,CASSSGTDTGELFF,TGTGCCAGCTCCTCCGGGACCGACACCGGGGAGCTGTTTTTT
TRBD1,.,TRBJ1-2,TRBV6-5,CASSLGGGQGYGYTF,TGTGCCAGCTCCCTCGGTGGCGGACAGGGCTATGGCTACACCTTC
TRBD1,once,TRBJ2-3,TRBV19,CASSILGQGADTQYF,TGTGCCAGTAGTATCTTGGGACAGGGTGCAGATACGCAGTATTTT
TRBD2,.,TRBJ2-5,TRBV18,CASSPPASGGSLYF,TGTGCCAGCTCACCACCGGCTAGCGGGGGTTCTCTGTACTTC
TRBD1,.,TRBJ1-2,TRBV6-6,CASSYDSGQGDGYTF,TGTGCCAGCAGTTACGACTCGGGACAGGGAGATGGCTACACCTTC
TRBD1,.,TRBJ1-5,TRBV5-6,CASSFGQGIGNQPQHF,TGTGCCAGCAGCTTCGGACAGGGGATTGGGAATCAGCCCCAGCATTTT